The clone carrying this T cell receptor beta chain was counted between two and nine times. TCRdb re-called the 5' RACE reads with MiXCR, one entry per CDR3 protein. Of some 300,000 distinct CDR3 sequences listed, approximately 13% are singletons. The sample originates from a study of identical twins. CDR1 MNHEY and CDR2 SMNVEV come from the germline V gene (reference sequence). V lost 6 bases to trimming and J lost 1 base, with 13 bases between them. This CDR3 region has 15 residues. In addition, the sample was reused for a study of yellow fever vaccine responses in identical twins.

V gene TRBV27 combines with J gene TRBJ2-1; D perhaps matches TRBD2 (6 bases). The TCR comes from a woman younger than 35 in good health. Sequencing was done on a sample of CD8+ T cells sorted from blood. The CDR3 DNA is TGTGCCAGCAGGATTAGCGGATATTCCTACAATGAGCAGTTCTTC. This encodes CASRISGYSYNEQFF.